This T cell receptor (beta chain) was captured in a study of T-cell memory formation after mild COVID-19 (dated by TCRdb to the early 2020s). For the wider study: TCR sequence clusters from the two donors were largely donor specific. In a couple of donors, T-cell clones that expanded and contracted after mild COVID-19 were tracked by sequencing TCRalpha and TCRbeta repertoires over time. The cohort comprised two young, previously healthy adult volunteers, one female and one male. Study-wide findings and limitations: Some responding clones were detected in pre-infection memory, which suggested that pre-existing cross-reactive memory T cells had joined the SARS-CoV-2 response. Only a couple of mild cases were covered by the study, and larger cohorts that include severe cases with pre-infection samples were considered necessary. SARS-CoV-2 specificity of the second-wave clones peaking on day 37 was not confirmed. Contracting CD4+ clones were found mainly in CM and EM memory subsets, while CD8+ clones were enriched in EMRA. Balanced CD4/CD8 phenotypes were observed for clones contracting from day 15 to 85, whereas a bias towards CD4+ was observed for a second wave of clones expanding from day 15 to 37.

Cut back by 3 bases and 6 bases, the V and J ends lie 18 bases apart. Spanning cysteine to phenylalanine, the CDR3 consists of 15 amino acids. The only DNA kept is the CDR3, 45 bases in frame from the first base. Per the germline V gene, SGHTA is the CDR1 and FQGNSA is the CDR2. Ficoll-Paque density gradient centrifugation was the method used to isolate PBMCs. Sequenced using an Illumina NovaSeq 6000. cDNA libraries for TCRalpha and TCRbeta were prepared by 5'RACE using constant-segment primers, with sample barcodes and unique molecular identifiers added. RNA was extracted from every sample with Trizol reagent. Libraries were amplified in two PCR steps, with a second sample barcode and Illumina TruSeq adapters added in the second step. Sequencing of the libraries was done on an Illumina NovaSeq, producing 2 x 150 bp paired-end reads. Per the original workflow: Demultiplexing of reads and collapsing into UMI-guided consensus sequences were performed with migec v1.2.7. Using mixcr v2.1.11, the UMI consensuses were aligned to TRA and TRB V and J templates and assembled into clonotypes. A clonotype was counted as expanded or contracted only if both edgeR and NoisET called the change significant, with noise models trained on biological replicates. For edgeR calls, the cutoffs were a false discovery rate-adjusted p below 0.01 and a log2 fold-change threshold of 1. As an exploratory analysis of dynamics, max-normalized trajectories of the 1000 most abundant clonotypes were examined by PCA with hierarchical clustering. Separately sequenced CD4+ and CD8+ repertoires were used to assign the CD4 or CD8 phenotype of responding clones. Starting from the raw public reads, TCRdb applied fastp trimming at Q25, assembled clones with MiXCR and retained in-frame beta chains. Each entry merges the rows of one CDR3 protein and shows their most common DNA and genes. For this entry, the V and J calls and clone size follow TCRdb and not the study's own pipeline. The sample yields around 510,000 distinct CDR3 sequences; roughly 21% were counted once. The top ten clonotypes cover approximately 8.4% of the sample.

This clonotype appeared a few times. Its antigen target is currently unknown. Base qualities were left out, and no much larger clone turns up one base away. The clonotype comes from an adult woman who had mild COVID-19 (a few samples of this study predate the infection). The sample titles of this study are shuffled in the database, so cell type and time point are left out; the donor was told from shared clones. Specimen: PBMCs or a T cell subset sorted from them (not recorded which). The chain employs TRBV7-2 and TRBJ2-7, and possibly TRBD2, on 5 matching bases. The CDR3 protein: CASSLSSGWIGEQYF. In nucleotides, the sequence is TGTGCCAGCAGCTTGTCCTCGGGGTGGATTGGCGAGCAGTACTTC. Reference TRBV7-2 and TRBJ2-7 proteins supply the regions before and after the CDR3; the full variable domain is: GAGVSQSPSNKVTEKGKDVELRCDPISGHTALYWYRQSLGQGLEFLIYFQGNSAPDKSGLPSDRFSAERTGGSVSTLTIQRTQQEDSAVYLCASSLSSGWIGEQYFGPGTRLTVT.